One sample yielded the 29 T cell receptor beta chains listed below, sequenced in a study of control samples from healthy donors and cancer patients. TCRdb keeps only in-frame clones here, not all; method: immunoSEQ multiplex PCR. Among about 98,000 clones, about four fifths were seen once, and the ten largest hold 1.5% to 2%. The sequenced sample was blood. These TCRs come from a man aged 55 to 70 in good health.

The V and J genes are TRBV19 and TRBJ1-2; D is undetermined. The length of the CDR3 is 11 residues. Germline values: CDR1 LNHDA, CDR2 SQIVND (reference sequence). V was shortened by 8 bases and J by 2 bases, with 6 bases between the two germline ends. The CDR3 DNA is TGTGCCAGTTCCCTGAACTATGGCTACACCTTC. Translated, it gives CASSLNYGYTF.

The chain is built from TRBV6-1 and TRBJ2-3; D ambiguous. V lost 1 base, J lost 2 bases, and 10 bases lay in between. CDR1 and CDR2 (germline): MNHNS, SASEGT. The CDR3 covers 15 residues. In DNA form, the CDR3 reads TGTGCCAGCAGTGAAGGGTTCCGAGACACAGATACGCAGTATTTT. It is translated as CASSEGFRDTDTQYF.

V usage is TRBV19 and J usage is TRBJ2-7; D possibly uses TRBD1 or TRBD2 (7 bases each). The V end lost 5 bases, the J end lost 6 bases, and 17 bases lay between the germline ends. Germline V gene lookup returns CDR1 LNHDA and CDR2 SQIVND (reference sequence). The CDR3 is 14 amino acids. CDR3 region: CASSPRGGGFEQYF. The CDR3 coding sequence is TGTGCCAGTAGTCCCCGGGGAGGGGGCTTCGAGCAGTACTTC.

The rearrangement uses TRBV19 and TRBJ2-5; 8 positions agree with TRBD1. This CDR3 is built from 15 residues. Germline V gives CDR1 LNHDA, CDR2 SQIVND (reference sequence). The trim removed 5 bases at V and 1 base at J, leaving 6 bases unmatched. DNA for the CDR3: TGTGCCAGTAGTCGGGCAGGGACAGGCCAAGAGACCCAGTACTTC. Protein product: CASSRAGTGQETQYF.

This chain links TRBV29-1 with TRBJ2-7; D may be TRBD2 (6 bases). The V end lost 3 bases, the J end lost 4 bases, and 13 bases lay between the germline ends. Germline V lookup: CDR1 SQVTM, CDR2 ANQGSEA. The CDR3 is made up of 13 amino acids. DNA for the CDR3: TGCAGCGTTGACGGAGGGTCTGGTTACGAGCAGTACTTC. Translation: CSVDGGSGYEQYF.

The chain carries TRBV7-9 and TRBJ2-7; 7 bases map to TRBD1. V shed 5 bases and J 5 bases; nucleotides not matched to a gene: 6. The CDR3 runs 13 residues. CDR1 and CDR2 (germline): SEHNR, FQNEAQ (reference sequence). CDR3 nucleotide sequence: TGTGCCAGCAGCACGATAGACAGGGACGAGCAGTACTTC. It codes for CASSTIDRDEQYF. The variable domain in full, with the rest retrieved from reference TRBV7-9 and TRBJ2-7, is DTGVSQNPRHKITKRGQNVTFRCDPISEHNRLYWYRQTLGQGPEFLTYFQNEAQLEKSRLLSDRFSAERPKGSFSTLEIQRTEQGDSAMYLCASSTIDRDEQYFGPGTRLTVT.

The table lists this clone with a few counts. V and J are TRBV7-8 and TRBJ2-3; D is possibly TRBD1 or TRBD2 (5 bases each). The CDR3 is made up of 16 amino acids. CDR1 and CDR2 (germline): SGHVS, FQNEAQ. The germline V and J ends were trimmed by 5 bases and 3 bases, with 18 bases remaining between them. CDR3 in DNA: TGTGCCAGCAGCCTGAGTCTGGGGCCGGGGACAGATACGCAGTATTTT. This sequence encodes CASSLSLGPGTDTQYF.

The rearrangement links TRBV9 to TRBJ1-1, with 8 bases fitting TRBD1. Germline CDR1 SGDLS, CDR2 YYNGEE. CDR3 size: 16 residues. Losses at the gene ends were 3 bases for V and 1 base for J; bases not matched to a gene: 8. The CDR3 spells CASSAFSRGQNTEAFF. The CDR3 region has the DNA TGTGCCAGCAGCGCATTCTCCAGGGGGCAGAACACTGAAGCTTTCTTT.

This CDR3 is CASSLGQANTEAFF. The CDR3 nucleotides read TGTGCCAGCAGCTTAGGGCAGGCGAACACTGAAGCTTTCTTT. The chain has TRBV11-2 and TRBJ1-1; D not resolved. The germline gives CDR1 SGHAT, CDR2 FQNNGV. This CDR3 has 14 residues. The germline V and J ends were trimmed by 1 base and 1 base, with 7 bases remaining between them.

The chain couples TRBV4-1 to TRBJ1-2; D is perhaps TRBD1 (5 bases). The CDR3 covers 14 residues. V lost 6 bases to trimming and J lost 5 bases, with 16 bases between them. Germline V gene data show CDR1 as MGHRA and CDR2 as YSYEKL. In DNA, the CDR3 is TGCGCCAGCAGGCGAGTTGGGGGTTTGTATGGCTACACCTTC. This codes for CASRRVGGLYGYTF.

V usage is TRBV7-8 and J usage is TRBJ1-1; D may be TRBD1 (5 bases). CDR1 is SGHVS, CDR2 FQNEAQ, per germline. V lost 9 bases to trimming and J lost 0 bases, with 14 bases between them. CDR3 size: 14 residues. CDR3 nucleotide sequence: TGTGCCAGTTCGGGAGGGGCCATGAACACTGAAGCTTTCTTT. It specifies CASSGGAMNTEAFF.

This clone was observed once. The rearrangement links TRBV5-6 to TRBJ1-2; 9 positions agree with TRBD1. Losses at the gene ends were 0 bases for V and 5 bases for J; bases not matched to a gene: 8. The germline V gene has CDR1 SGHDT and CDR2 YYEEEE. There are 16 residues in the CDR3. CDR3 sequence: CASSLGAGQGKYGYTF. CDR3 sequence (DNA): TGTGCCAGCAGCTTGGGGGCTGGACAGGGGAAATATGGCTACACCTTC. Full variable domain (outside the CDR3, taken from reference TRBV5-6 and TRBJ1-2): DAGVTQSPTHLIKTRGQQVTLRCSPKSGHDTVSWYQQALGQGPQFIFQYYEEEERQRGNFPDRFSGHQFPNYSSELNVNALLLGDSALYLCASSLGAGQGKYGYTFGSGTRLTVV.

This clone has only a few counts. V gene TRBV9 combines with J gene TRBJ2-7; D is uncertain. From germline, CDR1 is SGDLS and CDR2 YYNGEE. Trimming pared 3 bases from V and 2 bases from J, leaving 18 bases between. The CDR3 is 16 residues long. The CDR3: CASSASPWAGAYEQYF. CDR3 bases: TGTGCCAGCAGCGCCTCCCCCTGGGCTGGCGCCTACGAGCAGTACTTC.

The chain combines TRBV4-1 with TRBJ2-7; TRBD2 matches at 8 bases. CDR1 and CDR2 (germline): MGHRA, YSYEKL. V was pared by 5 bases and J by 0 bases, with 6 bases of the junction left unmatched. The CDR3 has 15 residues. CDR3 DNA: TGCGCCAGCAGCGAAACTAGCGGAAGCTCCTACGAGCAGTACTTC. Its protein is CASSETSGSSYEQYF.

This chain uses TRBV11-2 with TRBJ1-1; D unclear. The CDR3 length is 15 residues. The germline V gene encodes CDR1 SGHAT and CDR2 FQNNGV. Deletions cut 5 bases from V and 0 bases from J, with 13 bases between. CDR3 protein: CASSRPELMNTEAFF. CDR3 bases: TGTGCCAGCAGCCGCCCCGAGCTGATGAACACTGAAGCTTTCTTT.

The CDR3 reads CASSVQGRVNSPLHF. Here the CDR3 DNA reads TGTGCCAGCAGTGTCCAGGGGAGGGTAAATTCACCCCTCCACTTT. The chain links TRBV2 to TRBJ1-6, with D tentatively TRBD1 (6 bases). V lost 4 bases and J 7 bases, leaving 14 bases between the germline ends. Germline lookup yields CDR1 SNHLY and CDR2 FYNNEI. This CDR3 contains 15 residues. The full variable domain, in which reference TRBV2 and TRBJ1-6 provide the parts outside the CDR3, is EPEVTQTPSHQVTQMGQEVILRCVPISNHLYFYWYRQILGQKVEFLVSFYNNEISEKSEIFDDQFSVERPDGSNFTLKIRSTKLEDSAMYFCASSVQGRVNSPLHFGNGTRLTVT.

This clone showed up many times. V is TRBV5-3 and J is TRBJ2-3; TRBD1 aligns across 12 bases. TRBV5-3 carries the ORF label, with uncertain function. The length of the CDR3 is 16 residues. With 4 bases clipped from V and 2 bases from J, the junction kept 5 bases outside the gene matches. This CDR3 reads CARSGGTGGNTDTQYF. The CDR3 DNA follows: TGTGCCAGAAGCGGCGGGACAGGGGGCAACACAGATACGCAGTATTTT.

The chain recombines TRBV2 with TRBJ2-2; D ambiguous. Trimming pared 4 bases from V and 3 bases from J, leaving 6 bases between. The CDR3 runs to 13 residues. Germline V lookup: CDR1 SNHLY, CDR2 FYNNEI. The CDR3 loop is CASSGGYTGELFF. In nucleotides, the CDR3 is TGTGCCAGCAGTGGGGGTTACACCGGGGAGCTGTTTTTT.

V gene TRBV11-2 combines with J gene TRBJ2-7; 8 nucleotides line up with TRBD2. Germline V CDR1 and CDR2: SGHAT, FQNNGV. This CDR3 region has 16 residues. The ends lost 0 bases at V and 4 bases at J; junction bases unmatched: 8. The CDR3 region has the DNA TGTGCCAGCAGCTTAGAGGGAAGCGGGAGTGGGTACGAGCAGTACTTC. This sequence encodes CASSLEGSGSGYEQYF.

As regards this clone: One end of the junction fails to match germline, which may point to a read error. CDR3 in amino acids: CASSGQGNRAF. The DNA of the CDR3 is TGTGCCAGCAGCGGCCAAGGGAACCGTGCCTTC. The chain links TRBV2 to TRBJ1-2; D remains unclear. The CDR3 totals 11 residues. Germline V gene lookup returns CDR1 SNHLY and CDR2 FYNNEI.

Only a few counts were recorded for this clone. The V call is TRBV30, the J call TRBJ1-5; D ambiguous. CDR1 is GTSNPN and CDR2 is SVGIG in the germline V gene (reference sequence). The CDR3 spans 12 residues. Trimming cost V 2 bases and J 8 bases, with 10 bases left between them. This CDR3 is CAWSTTQEPQHF. CDR3 in DNA: TGTGCCTGGAGTACAACCCAGGAGCCCCAGCATTTT.

CDR3 region: CASSYDHSGGYEQFF. The CDR3, as DNA: TGTGCCAGCAGTTACGACCACTCGGGAGGGTATGAGCAGTTCTTC. The chain links TRBV6-2 or TRBV6-3 to TRBJ2-1; 8 positions match TRBD2. V lost 2 bases, J lost 8 bases, and 8 bases stayed unmatched. CDR3 length: 15 amino acids. CDR1 is MNHEY and CDR2 is SVGEGT in the germline V gene.

This chain joins TRBV6-1 and TRBJ1-2; D unclear. V was shortened by 3 bases and J by 4 bases, with 15 bases between the two germline ends. Germline loops: CDR1 MNHNS, CDR2 SASEGT. This CDR3 has 15 residues. The CDR3 DNA reads TGTGCCAGCAGTGAGGCCAGGAGCTTACCCTATGGCTACACCTTC. Encoded protein: CASSEARSLPYGYTF.

The chain links TRBV4-2 to TRBJ2-5; TRBD2 matches at 9 bases. CDR1 and CDR2 from the germline V gene are LGHNA and YNFKEQ. This CDR3 contains 16 residues. Germline trimming cut 4 bases from V and 5 bases from J; bases unmatched to any gene: 11. In DNA, the CDR3 is TGTGCCAGCAGCCCGATAGCGGGGGACATAGGGGAGACCCAGTACTTC. As protein: CASSPIAGDIGETQYF.

This chain uses TRBV9 with TRBJ2-2; D is possibly TRBD1 (6 bases). Deletions cut 4 bases from V and 7 bases from J, with 14 bases between. CDR1 is SGDLS, CDR2 YYNGEE, per germline. The CDR3 is 14 amino acids. The CDR3 reads CASSPTGWGGELFF. In nucleotides, the CDR3 is TGTGCCAGCAGCCCGACAGGTTGGGGCGGGGAGCTGTTTTTT. Supplemented by reference TRBV9 and TRBJ2-2, the full variable domain reads DSGVTQTPKHLITATGQRVTLRCSPRSGDLSVYWYQQSLDQGLQFLIQYYNGEERAKGNILERFSAQQFPDLHSELNLSSLELGDSALYFCASSPTGWGGELFFGEGSRLTVL.

The gene calls are TRBV25-1 and TRBJ1-4, with a weak D call TRBD1 (6 bases). Germline loops: CDR1 MGHDK, CDR2 SYGVNS. Deletions cut 1 base from V and 8 bases from J, with 14 bases between. CDR3 length: 15 amino acids. The CDR3 is CASSELSGGREKLFF. CDR3 bases: TGTGCCAGCAGTGAATTGTCGGGGGGCCGGGAAAAACTGTTTTTT.

This chain connects TRBV28 to TRBJ2-5, with TRBD1 as a possible D gene (6 bases). The CDR3 covers 17 residues. Trimming took 8 bases from V and 2 from J, leaving 24 bases between them. Per germline, CDR1 MDHEN and CDR2 SYDVKM. Here the CDR3 reads CASVSEFRGTVQETQYF. For the CDR3, the DNA is TGTGCCAGCGTTTCTGAGTTTAGGGGGACGGTTCAAGAGACCCAGTACTTC.

The chain employs TRBV27 and TRBJ2-1; the match to TRBD2 covers 7 bases. V was clipped by 6 bases and J by 1 base; unmatched bases: 12. Germline CDR1 and CDR2: MNHEY and SMNVEV (reference sequence). CDR3 length: 17 residues. The CDR3 here is CASRREGMGFSYNEQFF. The DNA of the CDR3 is TGTGCCAGCAGGAGGGAGGGAATGGGCTTTTCCTACAATGAGCAGTTCTTC.

This chain connects TRBV15 to TRBJ1-4; D is undetermined. The CDR3 is 15 residues long. Trimming pared 0 bases from V and 7 bases from J, leaving 12 bases between. Germline V lookup: CDR1 LNHNV, CDR2 YYDKDF (reference sequence). CDR3 region: CATSRDRPDGEKLFF. CDR3 nucleotides: TGTGCCACCAGCAGAGACAGACCGGACGGTGAAAAACTGTTTTTT. Based on the CDR3 plus reference TRBV15 and TRBJ1-4, the full variable domain is DAMVIQNPRYQVTQFGKPVTLSCSQTLNHNVMYWYQQKSSQAPKLLFHYYDKDFNNEADTPDNFQSRRPNTSFCFLDIRSPGLGDTAMYLCATSRDRPDGEKLFFGSGTQLSVL.